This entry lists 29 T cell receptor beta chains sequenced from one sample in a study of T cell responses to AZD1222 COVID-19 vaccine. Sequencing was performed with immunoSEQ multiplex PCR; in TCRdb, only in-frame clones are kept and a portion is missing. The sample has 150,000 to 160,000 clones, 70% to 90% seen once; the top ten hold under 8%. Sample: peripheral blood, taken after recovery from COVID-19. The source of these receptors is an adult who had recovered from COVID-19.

For the CDR3, the DNA is TGTGCCAGCAGCCGGGACAGGGCCGGTAATGAAAAACTGTTTTTT. Translation gives CASSRDRAGNEKLFF. The chain links TRBV27 to TRBJ1-4, with TRBD1 matching over 9 bases. This CDR3 is built from 15 residues. J gave up 4 bases and V 6 bases, and 6 bases lay outside the gene matches. Germline assignment: CDR1 MNHEY and CDR2 SMNVEV (reference sequence). The whole variable domain, filled in from reference TRBV27 and TRBJ1-4, reads EAQVTQNPRYLITVTGKKLTVTCSQNMNHEYMSWYRQDPGLGLRQIYYSMNVEVTDKGDVPEGYKVSRKEKRNFPLILESPSPNQTSLYFCASSRDRAGNEKLFFGSGTQLSVL.

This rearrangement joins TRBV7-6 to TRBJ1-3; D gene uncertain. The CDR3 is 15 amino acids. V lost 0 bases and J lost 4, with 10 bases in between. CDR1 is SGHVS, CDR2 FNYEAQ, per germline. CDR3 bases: TGTGCCAGCAGCTTAGCGGCCGGGGTGGGAAACACCATATATTTT. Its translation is CASSLAAGVGNTIYF.

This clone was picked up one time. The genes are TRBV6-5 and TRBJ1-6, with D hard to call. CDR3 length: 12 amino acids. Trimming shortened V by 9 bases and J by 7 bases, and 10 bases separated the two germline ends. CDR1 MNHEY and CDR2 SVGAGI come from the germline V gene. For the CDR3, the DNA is TGTGCCAGTCGGACGCTCAATTCACCCCTCCACTTT. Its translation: CASRTLNSPLHF.

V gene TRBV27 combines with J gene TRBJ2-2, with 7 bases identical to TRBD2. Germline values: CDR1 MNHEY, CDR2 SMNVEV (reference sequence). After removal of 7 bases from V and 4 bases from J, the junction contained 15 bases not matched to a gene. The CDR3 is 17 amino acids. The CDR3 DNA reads TGTGCCAGCAAGGCCTTCGGGGGAGGGTATGGCACCGGGGAGCTGTTTTTT. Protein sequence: CASKAFGGGYGTGELFF.

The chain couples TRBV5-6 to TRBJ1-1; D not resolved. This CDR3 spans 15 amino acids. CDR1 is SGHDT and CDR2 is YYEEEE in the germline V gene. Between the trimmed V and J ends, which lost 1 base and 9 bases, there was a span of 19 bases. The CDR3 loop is CASSLRYSGGPKAFF. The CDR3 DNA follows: TGTGCCAGCAGCTTGAGGTACTCCGGTGGCCCAAAAGCTTTCTTT.

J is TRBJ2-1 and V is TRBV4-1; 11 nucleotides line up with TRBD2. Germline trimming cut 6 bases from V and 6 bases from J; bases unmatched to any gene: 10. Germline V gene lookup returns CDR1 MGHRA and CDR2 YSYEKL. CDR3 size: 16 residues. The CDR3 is CASRHLPLAGGNEQFF. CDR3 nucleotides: TGCGCCAGCAGACACCTCCCGCTAGCGGGAGGCAATGAGCAGTTCTTC.

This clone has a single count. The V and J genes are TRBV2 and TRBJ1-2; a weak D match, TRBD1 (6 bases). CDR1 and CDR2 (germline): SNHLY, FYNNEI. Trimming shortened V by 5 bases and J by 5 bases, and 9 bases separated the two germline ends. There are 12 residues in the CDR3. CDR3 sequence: CASSRTEYGYTF. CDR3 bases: TGTGCCAGCAGTAGGACAGAGTATGGCTACACCTTC.

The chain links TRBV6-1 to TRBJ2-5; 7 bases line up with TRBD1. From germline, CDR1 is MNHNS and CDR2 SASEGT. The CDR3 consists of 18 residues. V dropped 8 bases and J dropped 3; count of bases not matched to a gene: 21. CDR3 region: CASGEGGRGKQREETQYF. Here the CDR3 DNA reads TGTGCCAGCGGGGAAGGGGGCCGGGGCAAGCAGCGTGAAGAGACCCAGTACTTC.

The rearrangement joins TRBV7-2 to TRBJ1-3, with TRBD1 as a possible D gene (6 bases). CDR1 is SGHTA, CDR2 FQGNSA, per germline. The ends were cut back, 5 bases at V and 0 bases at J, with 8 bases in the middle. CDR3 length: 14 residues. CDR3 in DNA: TGTGCCAGCAGCGCAGGGGTCTCTGGAAACACCATATATTTT. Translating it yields CASSAGVSGNTIYF.

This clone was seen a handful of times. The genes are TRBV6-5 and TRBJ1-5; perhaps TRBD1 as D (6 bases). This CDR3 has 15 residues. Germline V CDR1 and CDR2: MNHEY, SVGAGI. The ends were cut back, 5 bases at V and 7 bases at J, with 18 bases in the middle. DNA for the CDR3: TGTGCCAGCAGTCAAACGGTCGGGGGCTTCCAGCCCCAGCATTTT. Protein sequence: CASSQTVGGFQPQHF.

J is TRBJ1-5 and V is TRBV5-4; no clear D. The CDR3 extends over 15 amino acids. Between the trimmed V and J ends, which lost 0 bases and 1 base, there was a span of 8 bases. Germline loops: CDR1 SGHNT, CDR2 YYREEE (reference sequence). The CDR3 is CASSLGPGSNQPQHF. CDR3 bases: TGTGCCAGCAGCTTGGGTCCGGGAAGCAATCAGCCCCAGCATTTT.

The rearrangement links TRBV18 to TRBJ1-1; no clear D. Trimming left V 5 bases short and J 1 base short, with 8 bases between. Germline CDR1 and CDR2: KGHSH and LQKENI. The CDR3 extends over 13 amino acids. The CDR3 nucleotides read TGTGCCAGCTCATCCCAGGAGAACACTGAAGCTTTCTTT. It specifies CASSSQENTEAFF. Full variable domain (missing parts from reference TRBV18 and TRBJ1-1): NAGVMQNPRHLVRRRGQEARLRCSPMKGHSHVYWYRQLPEEGLKFMVYLQKENIIDESGMPKERFSAEFPKEGPSILRIQQVVRGDSAAYFCASSSQENTEAFFGQGTRLTVV.

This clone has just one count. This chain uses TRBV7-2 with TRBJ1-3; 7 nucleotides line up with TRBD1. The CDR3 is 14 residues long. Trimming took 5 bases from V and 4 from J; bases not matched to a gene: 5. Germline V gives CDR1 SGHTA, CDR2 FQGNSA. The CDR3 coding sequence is TGTGCCAGCAGCCAAAGGGGGCTAGGAAACACCATATATTTT. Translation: CASSQRGLGNTIYF.

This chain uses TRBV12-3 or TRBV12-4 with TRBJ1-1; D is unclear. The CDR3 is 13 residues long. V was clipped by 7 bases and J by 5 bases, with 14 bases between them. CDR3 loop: CASTEDLGTEAFF. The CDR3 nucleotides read TGTGCCAGCACCGAGGACCTAGGGACTGAAGCTTTCTTT.

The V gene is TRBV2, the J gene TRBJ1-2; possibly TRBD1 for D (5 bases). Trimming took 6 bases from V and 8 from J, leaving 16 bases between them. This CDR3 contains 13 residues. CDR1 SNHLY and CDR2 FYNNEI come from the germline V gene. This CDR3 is CASRLDSPEGYTF. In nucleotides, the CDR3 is TGTGCCAGCAGGCTAGACAGCCCGGAGGGCTACACCTTC.

The CDR3, as DNA: TGTGCCAGCAGTGAAGCGGCGGGGGTCGACGAGCAGTACTTC. This gives the protein CASSEAAGVDEQYF. The chain links TRBV6-1 to TRBJ2-7; 7 nucleotides agree with TRBD2. Germline-derived CDR1 and CDR2 are MNHNS and SASEGT. Trimming removed 0 bases from V and 5 bases from J; junction bases left unmatched: 4. The CDR3 contains 14 residues.

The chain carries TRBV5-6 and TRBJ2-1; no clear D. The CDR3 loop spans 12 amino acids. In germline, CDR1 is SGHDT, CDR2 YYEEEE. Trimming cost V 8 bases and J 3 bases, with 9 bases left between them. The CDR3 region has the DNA TGTGCCAGTTTGAAAGGCTACAATGAGCAGTTCTTC. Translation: CASLKGYNEQFF. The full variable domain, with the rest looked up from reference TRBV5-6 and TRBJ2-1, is DAGVTQSPTHLIKTRGQQVTLRCSPKSGHDTVSWYQQALGQGPQFIFQYYEEEERQRGNFPDRFSGHQFPNYSSELNVNALLLGDSALYLCASLKGYNEQFFGPGTRLTVL.

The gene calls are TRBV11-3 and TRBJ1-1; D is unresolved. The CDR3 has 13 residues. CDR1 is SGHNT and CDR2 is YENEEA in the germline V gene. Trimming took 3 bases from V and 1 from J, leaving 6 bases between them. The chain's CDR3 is CASSLQPNTEAFF. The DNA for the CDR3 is TGTGCCAGCAGCTTGCAGCCGAACACTGAAGCTTTCTTT.

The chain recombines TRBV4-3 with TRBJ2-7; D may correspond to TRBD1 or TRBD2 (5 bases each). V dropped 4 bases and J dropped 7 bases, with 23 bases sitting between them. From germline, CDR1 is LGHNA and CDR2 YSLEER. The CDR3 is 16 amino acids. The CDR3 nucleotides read TGCGCCAGCAGCCGAGAACCGGGACGGGGCCTTGGAGAGCAGTACTTC. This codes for CASSREPGRGLGEQYF.

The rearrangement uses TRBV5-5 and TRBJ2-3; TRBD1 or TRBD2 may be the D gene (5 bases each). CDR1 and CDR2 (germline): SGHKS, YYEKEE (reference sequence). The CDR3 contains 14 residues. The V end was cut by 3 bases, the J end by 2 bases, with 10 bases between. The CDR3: CASSSWGITDTQYF. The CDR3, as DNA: TGTGCCAGCAGCTCGTGGGGGATCACAGATACGCAGTATTTT. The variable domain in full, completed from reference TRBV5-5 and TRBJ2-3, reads DAGVTQSPTHLIKTRGQQVTLRCSPISGHKSVSWYQQVLGQGPQFIFQYYEKEERGRGNFPDRFSARQFPNYSSELNVNALLLGDSALYLCASSSWGITDTQYFGPGTRLTVL.

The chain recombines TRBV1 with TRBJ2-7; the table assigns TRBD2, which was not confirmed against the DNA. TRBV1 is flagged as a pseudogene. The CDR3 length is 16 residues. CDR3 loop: CTSTLGPRDSCYEQYF. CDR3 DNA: TGCACCAGCACCCTCGGACCCCGGGACTCTTGCTACGAGCAGTACTTC.

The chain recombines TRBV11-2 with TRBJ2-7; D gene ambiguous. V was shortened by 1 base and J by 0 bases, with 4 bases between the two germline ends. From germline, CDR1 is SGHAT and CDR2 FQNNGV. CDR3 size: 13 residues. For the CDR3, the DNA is TGTGCCAGCAGCTTAGGAGTCTCCTACGAGCAGTACTTC. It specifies CASSLGVSYEQYF.

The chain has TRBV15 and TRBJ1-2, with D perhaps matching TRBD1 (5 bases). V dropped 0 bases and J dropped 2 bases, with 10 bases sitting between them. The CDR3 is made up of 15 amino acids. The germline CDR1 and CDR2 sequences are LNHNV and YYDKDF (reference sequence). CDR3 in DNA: TGTGCCACCAGCAGAGATTTTGGGGGGAACTATGGCTACACCTTC. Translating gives CATSRDFGGNYGYTF.

CDR3 in DNA: TGTGCCAGCAGCTCAACGATAGGGCCTTTGAGCTCCTACGAGCAGTACTTC. Residues: CASSSTIGPLSSYEQYF. The rearrangement links TRBV13 to TRBJ2-7, with D hard to call. Trimming left V 4 bases short and J 0 bases short, with 19 bases between. Germline values: CDR1 PRHDT, CDR2 FYEKMQ (reference sequence). CDR3 length equals 17 residues.

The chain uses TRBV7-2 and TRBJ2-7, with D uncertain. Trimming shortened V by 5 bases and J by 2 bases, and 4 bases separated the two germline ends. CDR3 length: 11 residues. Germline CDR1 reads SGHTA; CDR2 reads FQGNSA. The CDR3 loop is CASSRAYEQYF. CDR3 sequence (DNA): TGTGCCAGCAGCCGAGCCTACGAGCAGTACTTC.

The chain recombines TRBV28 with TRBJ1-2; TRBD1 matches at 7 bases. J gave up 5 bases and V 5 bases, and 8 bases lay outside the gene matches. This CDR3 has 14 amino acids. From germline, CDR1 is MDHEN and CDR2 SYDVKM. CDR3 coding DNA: TGTGCCAGCAGTAGGTCGGCAGGGGGTTATGGCTACACCTTC. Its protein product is CASSRSAGGYGYTF.

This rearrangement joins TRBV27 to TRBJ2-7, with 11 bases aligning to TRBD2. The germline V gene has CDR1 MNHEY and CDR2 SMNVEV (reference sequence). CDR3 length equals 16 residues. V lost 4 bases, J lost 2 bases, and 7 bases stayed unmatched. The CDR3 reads CASSSTSGSPPYEQYF. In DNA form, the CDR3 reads TGTGCCAGCAGTTCTACTAGCGGGAGTCCCCCCTACGAGCAGTACTTC.

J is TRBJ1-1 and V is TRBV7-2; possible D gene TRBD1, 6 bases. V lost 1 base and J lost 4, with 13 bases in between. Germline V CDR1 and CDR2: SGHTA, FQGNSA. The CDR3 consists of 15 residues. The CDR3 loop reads CASSLGGGLGTEAFF. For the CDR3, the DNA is TGTGCCAGCAGCTTAGGGGGGGGGCTTGGCACTGAAGCTTTCTTT.

The CDR3, as DNA: TGTGCCAGTAGTCTCACCGGGACAGGGAACGGCTACACCTTC. It translates to CASSLTGTGNGYTF. The chain couples TRBV19 to TRBJ1-2, with 9 bases aligning to TRBD1. Per germline, CDR1 LNHDA and CDR2 SQIVND (reference sequence). V gave up 5 bases and J gave up 8 bases; unmatched junction bases: 9. This CDR3 comprises 14 residues. Filled out from reference TRBV19 and TRBJ1-2, the complete variable domain reads DGGITQSPKYLFRKEGQNVTLSCEQNLNHDAMYWYRQDPGQGLRLIYYSQIVNDFQKGDIAEGYSVSREKKESFPLTVTSAQKNPTAFYLCASSLTGTGNGYTFGSGTRLTVV.